These 25 T cell receptor beta chains were sequenced from one sample in a study of shared clonotypes between healthy human individuals. Libraries were prepared by immunoSEQ multiplex PCR; TCRdb keeps only in-frame clonotypes and omits some of them. The table has a few million clones, around nine tenths seen once; the top ten hold about 0.13%. Sample: naive CD4+ T cells sorted from blood. Subset described: CD45RA+ positively selected. The receptors here all came from a man aged 18 to 30 in good health.

CDR3 amino acids: CASSPGGKSMNTEAFF. The DNA for the CDR3 is TGTGCCAGCAGCCCCGGAGGGAAATCGATGAACACTGAAGCTTTCTTT. The chain has TRBV5-4 and TRBJ1-1; D gene unclear. The CDR3 is 16 residues long. The V and J ends lost 4 bases and 0 bases respectively, with 16 bases between them. Germline V CDR1 and CDR2: SGHNT, YYREEE (reference sequence).

The genes are TRBV6-6 and TRBJ1-5, with D uncertain. The CDR3 totals 14 residues. The germline gives CDR1 MNHNY, CDR2 SVGAGI (reference sequence). Trimming pared 7 bases from V and 2 bases from J, leaving 12 bases between. DNA for the CDR3: TGTGCCAGCATCCCCAGTGGTGGCAATCAGCCCCAGCATTTT. This codes for CASIPSGGNQPQHF.

This clone was observed once. This rearrangement joins TRBV19 to TRBJ2-7, with D possibly TRBD2 on 5 matching bases. The CDR3 length is 16 residues. Germline V lookup: CDR1 LNHDA, CDR2 SQIVND (reference sequence). Deletions cut 0 bases from V and 6 bases from J, with 18 bases between. The CDR3 here is CASSIEGSGLPLEQYF. For the CDR3, the DNA is TGTGCCAGTAGTATAGAGGGCAGCGGCCTCCCCCTCGAGCAGTACTTC.

This chain joins TRBV9 and TRBJ1-4; the match to TRBD1 covers 8 bases. J was trimmed by 5 bases and V by 0 bases; bases with no gene match: 3. This CDR3 comprises 15 residues. Germline CDR1 is SGDLS and CDR2 is YYNGEE. CDR3 in DNA: TGTGCCAGCAGCGTAGCGGGACAGGAAAATGAAAAACTGTTTTTT. This sequence encodes CASSVAGQENEKLFF.

V gene TRBV11-2 combines with J gene TRBJ1-1; D gene ambiguous. Trimming took 1 base from V and 3 from J, leaving 6 bases between them. The CDR3 is 13 amino acids. CDR1 and CDR2 from the germline V gene are SGHAT and FQNNGV. The chain's CDR3 is CASSLGWDTEAFF. CDR3 DNA: TGTGCCAGCAGCTTAGGTTGGGACACTGAAGCTTTCTTT.

The genes are TRBV7-9 and TRBJ1-2, with D hard to call. Between the trimmed V and J ends, which lost 1 base and 5 bases, there was a span of 14 bases. In germline, CDR1 is SEHNR, CDR2 FQNEAQ (reference sequence). CDR3 length: 15 amino acids. CDR3 loop: CASSLGHSTQYGYTF. The CDR3 DNA follows: TGTGCCAGCAGCTTAGGCCACTCCACTCAATATGGCTACACCTTC.

The V and J genes are TRBV7-2 and TRBJ2-2; D gene unclear. CDR1 and CDR2 (germline): SGHTA, FQGNSA. This CDR3 is 12 amino acids long. Trimming shortened V by 8 bases and J by 8 bases, and 12 bases separated the two germline ends. CDR3 bases: TGTGCCAGCCGCTCTGACGGGGGGGAGCTGTTTTTT. Its translation: CASRSDGGELFF.

CDR3 nucleotides: TGTGCCAGCAGCGGCACTGGGGGCTGGAACACTGAAGCTTTCTTT. It yields the protein CASSGTGGWNTEAFF. The gene calls are TRBV7-9 and TRBJ1-1; maybe TRBD1 (6 bases). The CDR3 consists of 15 residues. The germline V and J ends were trimmed by 5 bases and 1 base, with 14 bases remaining between them. CDR1 SEHNR and CDR2 FQNEAQ come from the germline V gene (reference sequence).

This clone was counted a single time. The rearrangement uses TRBV11-3 and TRBJ2-2; 8 positions match TRBD1. CDR1 SGHNT and CDR2 YENEEA come from the germline V gene. The trim removed 5 bases at V and 5 bases at J, leaving 7 bases unmatched. CDR3 length equals 15 residues. The CDR3 DNA sequence: TGTGCCAGCAGCCCCTCAGGGGGCCGAACCGGGGAGCTGTTTTTT. It codes for CASSPSGGRTGELFF.

The chain links TRBV28 to TRBJ1-5, with D possibly matching TRBD1 (6 bases). CDR1 is MDHEN, CDR2 SYDVKM, per germline. This CDR3 region has 13 residues. V was shortened by 7 bases and J by 7 bases, with 14 bases between the two germline ends. In DNA, the CDR3 is TGTGCCAGCACCTGGGGGCAGGGACAGCCCCAGCATTTT. Translation gives CASTWGQGQPQHF. Drawing the rest from reference TRBV28 and TRBJ1-5, the complete variable domain is DVKVTQSSRYLVKRTGEKVFLECVQDMDHENMFWYRQDPGLGLRLIYFSYDVKMKEKGDIPEGYSVSREKKERFSLILESASTNQTSMYLCASTWGQGQPQHFGDGTRLSIL.

The rearrangement links TRBV30 to TRBJ2-3; tentative D call: TRBD1 (5 bases). Germline CDR1 reads GTSNPN; CDR2 reads SVGIG (reference sequence). This CDR3 is 15 amino acids long. V was pared by 3 bases and J by 0 bases, with 13 bases between. CDR3 bases: TGTGCCTGGAGCCTAAAGGGGTCTAGCACAGATACGCAGTATTTT. Its protein is CAWSLKGSSTDTQYF. Drawing the rest from reference TRBV30 and TRBJ2-3, the complete variable domain is SQTIHQWPATLVQPVGSPLSLECTVEGTSNPNLYWYRQAAGRGLQLLFYSVGIGQISSEVPQNLSASRPQDRQFILSSKKLLLSDSGFYLCAWSLKGSSTDTQYFGPGTRLTVL.

The V gene is TRBV5-1, the J gene TRBJ2-7; 13 positions match TRBD2. CDR3 length: 19 residues. Germline V gene data show CDR1 as SGHRS and CDR2 as YFSETQ. With 0 bases clipped from V and 0 bases from J, the junction kept 9 bases outside the gene matches. CDR3 coding DNA: TGCGCCAGCAGCTTGGAGGGGACTAGCGGGGCCTTGAGCTCCTACGAGCAGTACTTC. As protein: CASSLEGTSGALSSYEQYF.

V is TRBV5-1 and J is TRBJ1-1, with D hard to call. Trimming left V 4 bases short and J 6 bases short, with 13 bases between. This CDR3 has 13 residues. Germline CDR1 reads SGHRS; CDR2 reads YFSETQ. The CDR3 reads CASSRFGLSEAFF. Here the CDR3 DNA reads TGCGCCAGCAGCCGGTTTGGACTATCTGAAGCTTTCTTT.

The gene calls are TRBV7-2 and TRBJ2-3, with 9 bases fitting TRBD2. The CDR3 loop spans 15 amino acids. Germline-derived CDR1 and CDR2 are SGHTA and FQGNSA. V was pared by 2 bases and J by 5 bases, with 5 bases of the junction left unmatched. CDR3 in amino acids: CASSLRGRGGDTQYF. The DNA of the CDR3 is TGTGCCAGCAGCTTACGCGGGAGGGGGGGAGATACGCAGTATTTT.

This clone was counted once. J is TRBJ2-1 and V is TRBV7-3; D perhaps matches TRBD2 (6 bases). The CDR3 contains 15 residues. V was pared by 1 base and J by 7 bases, with 14 bases between. Germline lookup yields CDR1 SGHTA and CDR2 FQGTGA. CDR3: CASSLMRGLGNEQFF. CDR3 nucleotides: TGTGCCAGCAGCTTAATGAGGGGACTGGGAAATGAGCAGTTCTTC.

The V call is TRBV7-8, the J call TRBJ2-7; 7 bases map to TRBD2. The V gene end was trimmed by 1 base and the J gene end by 0 bases; junction bases not matched to a gene: 3. Germline V gene data show CDR1 as SGHVS and CDR2 as FQNEAQ. The CDR3 loop spans 15 amino acids. CDR3 region: CASSLGLAASYEQYF. The CDR3, as DNA: TGTGCCAGCAGCTTAGGGCTAGCGGCCTCCTACGAGCAGTACTTC.

This clone has a handful of counts. V and J are TRBV6-1 and TRBJ1-6; 7 bases are a match to TRBD1. Germline V gives CDR1 MNHNS, CDR2 SASEGT. The CDR3 extends over 16 amino acids. The V and J ends lost 5 bases and 4 bases, in that order; junction bases with no gene match: 8. This chain's CDR3 is CASSQGSRGYNSPLHF. DNA for the CDR3: TGTGCCAGCAGTCAAGGGAGCAGGGGGTATAATTCACCCCTCCACTTT.

This rearrangement joins TRBV4-1 to TRBJ2-7; no definite D call. The CDR3 is 15 residues long. Germline V lookup: CDR1 MGHRA, CDR2 YSYEKL. Trimming cost V 4 bases and J 1 base, with 14 bases left between them. CDR3 nucleotide sequence: TGCGCCAGCAGCCCCCTACCCACAAAGTCCTACGAGCAGTACTTC. It encodes CASSPLPTKSYEQYF.

V gene TRBV6-6 combines with J gene TRBJ1-1; D unclear. V dropped 6 bases and J dropped 4 bases, with 12 bases sitting between them. This CDR3 is 13 amino acids long. CDR1 and CDR2 from the germline V gene are MNHNY and SVGAGI (reference sequence). CDR3 nucleotide sequence: TGTGCCAGCAGCTTGGTACGGGGCACTGAAGCTTTCTTT. This codes for CASSLVRGTEAFF.

The chain uses TRBV4-1 and TRBJ2-5; 9 bases are shared with TRBD2. Germline-derived CDR1 and CDR2 are MGHRA and YSYEKL. The CDR3 loop spans 17 amino acids. V dropped 0 bases and J dropped 5; count of bases not matched to a gene: 10. This chain's CDR3 is CASSQDPAGGPRETQYF. The CDR3 coding sequence is TGCGCCAGCAGCCAAGACCCAGCGGGGGGCCCCCGGGAGACCCAGTACTTC.

The chain links TRBV4-3 to TRBJ1-4; D uncertain. Trimming pared 0 bases from V and 7 bases from J, leaving 24 bases between. In germline, CDR1 is LGHNA, CDR2 YSLEER. The CDR3 has 19 residues. The CDR3 DNA follows: TGCGCCAGCAGCCAAGATAGGGCCCCCGGTATACGGTCTCCTGAAAAACTGTTTTTT. The encoded protein is CASSQDRAPGIRSPEKLFF.

The chain combines TRBV28 with TRBJ1-1; 9 nucleotides agree with TRBD1. Germline V gene sequence: CDR1 MDHEN, CDR2 SYDVKM. The CDR3 runs to 17 residues. V trimming: 6 bases; J trimming: 1 base; junction bases outside the gene matches: 12. The CDR3: CASSRQGVSGRNTEAFF. For the CDR3, the DNA is TGTGCCAGCAGCCGACAGGGGGTGAGTGGTCGGAACACTGAAGCTTTCTTT.

The chain has TRBV19 and TRBJ2-7; perhaps TRBD1 as D (6 bases). The CDR3 loop spans 13 amino acids. V was cut by 5 bases and J by 6 bases, with 14 bases left in between. Germline CDR1 LNHDA, CDR2 SQIVND (reference sequence). Written as DNA, the CDR3 is TGTGCCAGTAGTCCGGGACACCTTTTCGAGCAGTACTTC. It is translated as CASSPGHLFEQYF.

This clone has just a few counts. This sequence joins TRBV10-1 and TRBJ1-5; D might be TRBD1 (5 bases). This CDR3 comprises 13 residues. The V and J ends lost 5 bases and 4 bases respectively, with 9 bases between them. In germline, CDR1 is WNHNN, CDR2 SYGVQD (reference sequence). The CDR3 spells CASSIGENQPQHF. CDR3 DNA sequence: TGCGCCAGCAGTATAGGGGAGAATCAGCCCCAGCATTTT.

The chain carries TRBV2 and TRBJ2-4; D possibly uses TRBD1 or TRBD2 (5 bases each). Germline V CDR1 and CDR2: SNHLY, FYNNEI. V lost 3 bases to trimming and J lost 3 bases, with 12 bases between them. The CDR3 runs to 15 residues. The CDR3 nucleotides read TGTGCCAGCAGTGATGAGGGGAAGGGCAAAAACATTCAGTACTTC. Residues: CASSDEGKGKNIQYF.